The 10 T cell receptor beta chains below were found in one sample sequenced in a study of identical twins. TCRdb re-called the 5' RACE reads through MiXCR, storing one row per CDR3 protein. The sample shows hundreds of thousands of distinct CDR3 sequences, approximately 13% of them seen only once. The data also belong to a second study, concerning yellow fever vaccine responses in identical twins.

Sequencing used PBMCs. The source is a woman aged 18-35 years in good health.

CDR3 DNA: TGTGCCAGCAGCCAACATGAGAAGATTGAGCAGTTCTTC. Protein product: CASSQHEKIEQFF. The rearrangement uses TRBV14 and TRBJ2-1; D remains unclear. Germline V CDR1 and CDR2: SGHDN, FVKESK. The CDR3 is made up of 13 amino acids. V was cut by 2 bases and J by 9 bases, with 11 bases left in between.

The V call is TRBV7-9, the J call TRBJ1-4, with 7 bases fitting TRBD1. The J segment lost 8 bases and the V segment lost 5 bases, leaving 8 bases of the junction unmatched. The CDR3 consists of 14 residues. Germline-derived CDR1 and CDR2 are SEHNR and FQNEAQ (reference sequence). CDR3 DNA sequence: TGTGCCAGCAGCGGTACAGGGGCGGGGGAAAAACTGTTTTTT. Amino acids: CASSGTGAGEKLFF.

This clonotype appeared a few times. This chain connects TRBV11-2 to TRBJ1-6; TRBD1 agrees at 8 bases. The V and J ends lost 1 base and 4 bases, in that order; junction bases with no gene match: 6. Germline V gene data show CDR1 as SGHAT and CDR2 as FQNNGV. The CDR3 contains 17 residues. The CDR3 nucleotides are TGTGCCAGCAGCTTAGGCCGACAGGGGAGGTATAATTCACCCCTCCACTTT. It translates to CASSLGRQGRYNSPLHF.

V usage is TRBV24-1 and J usage is TRBJ2-2, with D unclear. CDR1 is KGHDR, CDR2 SFDVKD, per germline. The CDR3 contains 14 residues. V gave up 1 base and J gave up 6 bases, with 8 bases separating them. CDR3: CATSDFLAAGELFF. CDR3 nucleotide sequence: TGTGCCACCAGTGATTTTTTAGCTGCCGGGGAGCTGTTTTTT.

The V gene is TRBV20-1, the J gene TRBJ2-7; tentative D call: TRBD1 (5 bases). CDR1 is DFQATT and CDR2 is SNEGSKA in the germline V gene (reference sequence). V lost 5 bases and J 5 bases, leaving 16 bases between the germline ends. This CDR3 spans 13 amino acids. The DNA of the CDR3 is TGCAGTGCTCCCTTCCTCAGGGCAAACGAGCAGTACTTC. As protein: CSAPFLRANEQYF.

This clonotype was detected only a few times. V usage is TRBV20-1 and J usage is TRBJ2-1; 11 bases are a match to TRBD2. CDR1 and CDR2 from the germline V gene are DFQATT and SNEGSKA (reference sequence). Unmatched junction bases numbered 17, after V lost 6 bases and J lost 10 bases. The CDR3 has 16 amino acids. This CDR3 reads CSAPLLAGGHRGEQFF. The CDR3 region has the DNA TGCAGTGCACCGCTGCTAGCGGGGGGCCACCGGGGAGAGCAGTTCTTC.

This clonotype was picked up many times. The J gene is TRBJ2-1, the V gene TRBV9; 9 bases line up with TRBD1. With V trimmed by 0 bases and J by 4 bases, 5 bases remained unmatched. This CDR3 contains 16 residues. Germline V gene lookup returns CDR1 SGDLS and CDR2 YYNGEE. CDR3 residues: CASSVGRTGVYNEQFF. CDR3 coding DNA: TGTGCCAGCAGCGTAGGAAGGACAGGGGTTTACAATGAGCAGTTCTTC.

This clonotype was observed a few times. This rearrangement joins TRBV2 to TRBJ2-2; D not certain. Germline CDR1 SNHLY, CDR2 FYNNEI. The V end was cut by 6 bases, the J end by 6 bases, with 11 bases between. This CDR3 has 13 residues. The CDR3 coding sequence is TGTGCCAGCAGGCGGAGTTTCGCCGGGGAGCTGTTTTTT. This encodes CASRRSFAGELFF.

This chain uses TRBV7-2 with TRBJ1-5; TRBD1 might be the D (5 bases). V lost 4 bases, J lost 7 bases, and 14 bases lay in between. The CDR3 totals 14 residues. The germline CDR1 and CDR2 sequences are SGHTA and FQGNSA. As DNA, the CDR3 is TGTGCCAGCAGCTATCCGGGACCGAGCCAGCCCCAGCATTTT. Its translation is CASSYPGPSQPQHF. Full variable domain (remainder filled in from reference TRBV7-2 and TRBJ1-5): GAGVSQSPSNKVTEKGKDVELRCDPISGHTALYWYRQSLGQGLEFLIYFQGNSAPDKSGLPSDRFSAERTGGSVSTLTIQRTQQEDSAVYLCASSYPGPSQPQHFGDGTRLSIL.

This clonotype showed up just once. The V gene is TRBV5-5, the J gene TRBJ1-4; no firm D call. The V gene's germline CDR1 is SGHKS and CDR2 YYEKEE (reference sequence). CDR3 length: 15 residues. The germline V and J ends were trimmed by 0 bases and 0 bases, with 6 bases remaining between them. For the CDR3, the DNA is TGTGCCAGCAGCTTGGTGTCAGCAACTAATGAAAAACTGTTTTTT. It encodes CASSLVSATNEKLFF. Looking up the rest from reference TRBV5-5 and TRBJ1-4 gives the full variable domain: DAGVTQSPTHLIKTRGQQVTLRCSPISGHKSVSWYQQVLGQGPQFIFQYYEKEERGRGNFPDRFSARQFPNYSSELNVNALLLGDSALYLCASSLVSATNEKLFFGSGTQLSVL.